The source of this TCR beta chain is a study of blood T cell repertoires in COVID-19. This clone is a singleton in its sample. V lost 4 bases to trimming and J lost 6 bases; unmatched junction nucleotides: 6. Germline-derived CDR1 and CDR2 are SGHRS and YFSETQ. This CDR3 has 14 amino acids. Generated by immunoSEQ multiplex PCR, the TCRdb table keeps only in-frame clones and is missing some. Among 15,000 to 20,000 clones listed, around 88% were seen once. The receptor was derived from a human donor in a cohort sampled during active COVID-19. The sequenced material came from peripheral blood. The genes are TRBV5-1 and TRBJ1-4, with TRBD1 identical over 7 bases. CDR3: CASSPDRFYEKLFF. CDR3 DNA: TGCGCCAGCAGCCCGGACAGGTTTTATGAAAAACTGTTTTTT.